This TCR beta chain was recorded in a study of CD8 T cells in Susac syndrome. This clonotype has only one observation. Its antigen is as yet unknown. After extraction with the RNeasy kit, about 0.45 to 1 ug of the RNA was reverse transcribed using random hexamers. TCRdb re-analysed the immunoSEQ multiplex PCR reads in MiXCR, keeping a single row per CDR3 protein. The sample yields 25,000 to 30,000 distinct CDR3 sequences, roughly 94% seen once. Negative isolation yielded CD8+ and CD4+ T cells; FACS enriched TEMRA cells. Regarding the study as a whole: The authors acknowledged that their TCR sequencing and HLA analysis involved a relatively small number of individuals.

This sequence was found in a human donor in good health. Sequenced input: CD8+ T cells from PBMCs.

The DNA for the CDR3 is TGCGCCAGCAGCCAACGACTAGCGGGGGACACAGATACGCAGTATTTT. Protein sequence: CASSQRLAGDTDTQYF. This rearrangement joins TRBV4-1 to TRBJ2-3; 12 bases align to TRBD2. Germline lookup yields CDR1 MGHRA and CDR2 YSYEKL. The junction had 2 bases not matched to a gene; V was cut back by 2 bases and J by 2 bases. The CDR3 length is 16 residues.